The 24 T cell receptor beta chains below all came from one sample that was sequenced in a study of blood T cell repertoires in COVID-19. Generated by immunoSEQ multiplex PCR, the TCRdb table keeps only in-frame clones and is missing some. The data contain 95,000 to 100,000 clones, roughly nine tenths of them seen just once; the ten biggest clones take up around 15%. Material: peripheral blood. The receptors stem from a man aged 50 or older with acute or convalescent COVID-19.

This chain connects TRBV28 to TRBJ1-1, with 10 bases matching TRBD1. V shed 6 bases and J 5 bases; nucleotides not matched to a gene: 9. The CDR3 extends over 15 amino acids. The germline CDR1 and CDR2 sequences are MDHEN and SYDVKM. The CDR3 reads CASSRPGQGMTEAFF. CDR3 bases: TGTGCCAGCAGCAGACCGGGACAGGGGATGACTGAAGCTTTCTTT.

The V gene is TRBV18, the J gene TRBJ2-2; TRBD2 aligns across 8 bases. V shed 0 bases and J 3 bases; nucleotides not matched to a gene: 6. The germline V gene has CDR1 KGHSH and CDR2 LQKENI. The CDR3 is made up of 17 amino acids. The CDR3 spells CASSPPPSGLDTGELFF. The CDR3 bases are TGTGCCAGCTCACCACCGCCTAGCGGGCTTGACACCGGGGAGCTGTTTTTT.

The rearrangement joins TRBV19 to TRBJ1-5, with no clear D. V lost 6 bases to trimming and J lost 9 bases, with 12 bases between them. Germline V lookup: CDR1 LNHDA, CDR2 SQIVND (reference sequence). This CDR3 spans 12 amino acids. CDR3 amino acids: CASRSGSGPQHF. The CDR3 DNA follows: TGTGCCAGTAGGTCCGGCTCAGGGCCCCAGCATTTT.

V usage is TRBV6-6 and J usage is TRBJ1-2; 9 bases map to TRBD1. The CDR3 length is 13 residues. Trimming removed 7 bases from V and 8 bases from J; junction bases left unmatched: 8. Germline-derived CDR1 and CDR2 are MNHNY and SVGAGI (reference sequence). CDR3 nucleotides: TGTGCCAGCACCCGGGACAGGGTGATCGGCTACACCTTC. Amino acids: CASTRDRVIGYTF.

This chain joins TRBV7-3 and TRBJ2-1; 7 nucleotides line up with TRBD2. V lost 1 base to trimming and J lost 7 bases; unmatched junction nucleotides: 10. There are 16 residues in the CDR3. The germline gives CDR1 SGHTA, CDR2 FQGTGA. The CDR3 loop reads CASSLMGTGGGNEQFF. CDR3 bases: TGTGCCAGCAGCTTAATGGGTACTGGCGGGGGAAATGAGCAGTTCTTC.

This clone was detected only once. The J gene is TRBJ1-6, the V gene TRBV3-1 (or the pseudogene TRBV3-2); 12 nucleotides match TRBD1. With V trimmed by 5 bases and J by 7 bases, 6 bases remained unmatched. CDR3 length equals 16 residues. Germline assignment: CDR1 LGHDT and CDR2 YNNKEL (reference sequence). The CDR3 reads CASSDRDRGRNSPLHF. The CDR3 nucleotides are TGTGCCAGCAGCGACCGGGACAGGGGGCGGAATTCACCCCTCCACTTT.

The chain employs TRBV21-1 and TRBJ1-6; the table's D call TRBD1 went unverified against the DNA. TRBV21-1 is annotated as a pseudogene. The CDR3 is 18 residues long. This chain's CDR3 is CASSKNPGTEEGNSPLHF. In nucleotides, the CDR3 is TGTGCCAGCAGCAAAAACCCCGGGACAGAGGAGGGTAATTCACCCCTCCACTTT.

CDR3 DNA sequence: TGTGCCAGCAGTTACCTCCGCGATCGGCAGCCCCAGCATTTT. Protein sequence: CASSYLRDRQPQHF. The chain uses TRBV6-2 or TRBV6-3 and TRBJ1-5; D gene unclear. Trimming shortened V by 2 bases and J by 7 bases, and 12 bases separated the two germline ends. Germline CDR1 and CDR2: MNHEY and SVGEGT. The CDR3 length is 14 residues.

J is TRBJ1-2 and V is TRBV9; no definite D call. V was clipped by 3 bases and J by 5 bases, with 5 bases between them. Germline V gene sequence: CDR1 SGDLS, CDR2 YYNGEE. This CDR3 comprises 11 residues. CDR3 protein: CASSDRYGYTF. CDR3 bases: TGTGCCAGCAGCGACCGGTATGGCTACACCTTC.

This clone was found once. The J gene is TRBJ2-1, the V gene TRBV11-3; the match to TRBD1 covers 8 bases. The CDR3 runs to 15 residues. The V segment lost 4 bases and the J segment 5 bases; nucleotides outside the gene matches: 7. Per germline, CDR1 SGHNT and CDR2 YENEEA. The CDR3 DNA follows: TGTGCCAGCAGCTCAGGGACAGGTGGTGACAATGAGCAGTTCTTC. Translating it yields CASSSGTGGDNEQFF.

The chain is built from TRBV15 and TRBJ1-4, with 8 bases identical to TRBD1. CDR1 LNHNV and CDR2 YYDKDF come from the germline V gene (reference sequence). There are 17 residues in the CDR3. V lost 4 bases and J lost 3; bases outside the gene matches: 10. The CDR3 DNA sequence: TGTGCCACCAGCAAATTGACAGGGGTTGGATCTAATGAAAAACTGTTTTTT. It translates to CATSKLTGVGSNEKLFF.

This clone was detected once. This rearrangement joins TRBV10-3 to TRBJ2-5, with TRBD2 matching over 11 bases. Germline V CDR1 and CDR2: ENHRY, SYGVKD. The length of the CDR3 is 16 residues. V lost 3 bases, J lost 1 base, and 4 bases stayed unmatched. For the CDR3, the DNA is TGTGCCATCAGTGATCCTAGCGGGGGGCCCCAAGAGACCCAGTACTTC. Protein: CAISDPSGGPQETQYF.

The chain is built from TRBV5-8 and TRBJ1-2; 7 positions agree with TRBD1. V shed 2 bases and J 3 bases; nucleotides not matched to a gene: 1. CDR1 and CDR2 (germline): SGHTS, YDEGEE. The CDR3 is made up of 13 amino acids. This CDR3 is CASSFTGDYGYTF. The CDR3 coding sequence is TGTGCCAGCAGCTTTACAGGGGACTATGGCTACACCTTC.

J is TRBJ1-1 and V is TRBV29-1; the match to TRBD1 covers 9 bases. The germline gives CDR1 SQVTM, CDR2 ANQGSEA. The CDR3 runs 14 residues. Unmatched junction bases numbered 11, after V lost 4 bases and J lost 8 bases. CDR3 coding DNA: TGCAGCGTTGCTCCGGGACAGGGCCCCCCCGAAGCTTTCTTT. This translates into CSVAPGQGPPEAFF.

CDR3 DNA: TGTGCCAGTAGTACCTTAAATCAGCCCCAGCATTTT. This codes for CASSTLNQPQHF. The chain links TRBV19 to TRBJ1-5; D uncertain. The germline V and J ends were trimmed by 4 bases and 4 bases, with 5 bases remaining between them. The germline V gene encodes CDR1 LNHDA and CDR2 SQIVND (reference sequence). The length of the CDR3 is 12 residues.

The chain is built from TRBV5-1 and TRBJ2-1, with 12 bases lining up with TRBD2. The germline V gene has CDR1 SGHRS and CDR2 YFSETQ. V shed 0 bases, J shed 5 bases, and the junction held 9 bases outside the gene matches. The length of the CDR3 is 18 residues. For the CDR3, the DNA is TGCGCCAGCAGCTTGGCCGCTAGCGGGGGGGCGAAGGACAATGAGCAGTTCTTC. Translation gives CASSLAASGGAKDNEQFF. The entire variable domain, with the rest obtained from reference TRBV5-1 and TRBJ2-1, is as follows: KAGVTQTPRYLIKTRGQQVTLSCSPISGHRSVSWYQQTPGQGLQFLFEYFSETQRNKGNFPGRFSGRQFSNSRSEMNVSTLELGDSALYLCASSLAASGGAKDNEQFFGPGTRLTVL.

The chain links TRBV11-3 to TRBJ2-1, with 9 bases fitting TRBD2. V was pared by 8 bases and J by 2 bases, with 4 bases of the junction left unmatched. The CDR3 has 14 residues. CDR1 and CDR2 (germline): SGHNT, YENEEA. This CDR3 is CASSLAGTYNEQFF. The CDR3 nucleotides are TGTGCCAGCTCCCTAGCGGGAACCTACAATGAGCAGTTCTTC.

The chain combines TRBV4-1 with TRBJ2-1, with 9 nucleotides matching TRBD2. This CDR3 is 16 amino acids long. CDR1 is MGHRA, CDR2 YSYEKL, per germline. After removal of 2 bases from V and 5 bases from J, the junction contained 7 bases not matched to a gene. CDR3 DNA sequence: TGCGCCAGCAGCCAATTTGTAGCGGGGGATAACAATGAGCAGTTCTTC. It codes for CASSQFVAGDNNEQFF.

The chain carries TRBV7-2 and TRBJ2-1; 13 positions match TRBD2. Trimming cost V 1 base and J 8 bases; bases outside gene matches: 8. The CDR3 is 17 residues long. CDR1 and CDR2 (germline): SGHTA, FQGNSA. Written as DNA, the CDR3 is TGTGCCAGCAGCTTAGGAGGGACTAGCGGGGTGTCCTATGAGCAGTTCTTC. Amino acids: CASSLGGTSGVSYEQFF.

This chain connects TRBV9 to TRBJ1-2, with a possible D match to TRBD1 (5 bases). V lost 2 bases to trimming and J lost 2 bases, with 19 bases between them. This CDR3 is built from 17 residues. Per germline, CDR1 SGDLS and CDR2 YYNGEE. CDR3 protein: CASSVDPTGGGNYGYTF. The CDR3, as DNA: TGTGCCAGCAGCGTGGACCCGACGGGGGGAGGAAACTATGGCTACACCTTC.

The V gene is TRBV11-2, the J gene TRBJ2-1; 9 nucleotides match TRBD1. The junction had 4 bases not matched to a gene; V was cut back by 1 base and J by 3 bases. The CDR3 spans 16 residues. Germline CDR1 SGHAT, CDR2 FQNNGV. The CDR3 DNA reads TGTGCCAGCAGCTTAGTAAAGGACAGGGGCTACAATGAGCAGTTCTTC. It encodes CASSLVKDRGYNEQFF.

There are a few counts of this clone. This sequence joins TRBV29-1 and TRBJ1-1; D uncertain. Germline values: CDR1 SQVTM, CDR2 ANQGSEA. With 4 bases removed from V and 5 bases from J, the gap between germline ends came to 11 bases. CDR3 length: 12 residues. The CDR3, as DNA: TGCAGCGTTGTCAGTCCGGGAACTGAAGCTTTCTTT. Its protein product is CSVVSPGTEAFF.

CDR3 in DNA: TGTGCCACCCACCGACCGGGACAGGGTCAATGGGAGCAGTTCTTC. It is translated as CATHRPGQGQWEQFF. The chain has TRBV15 and TRBJ2-1; TRBD1 matches at 9 bases. The CDR3 has 15 residues. V was clipped by 8 bases and J by 10 bases; unmatched bases: 15. CDR1 LNHNV and CDR2 YYDKDF come from the germline V gene (reference sequence).

The chain couples TRBV6-2 or TRBV6-3 to TRBJ2-7; D gene uncertain. Trimming removed 6 bases from V and 0 bases from J, with 9 bases in between. From germline, CDR1 is MNHEY and CDR2 SVGEGT. The CDR3 is 13 residues long. The CDR3 reads CASSLLDSYEQYF. CDR3 DNA sequence: TGTGCCAGCAGCTTACTCGACTCCTACGAGCAGTACTTC.